A single sample gave rise to the 3 T cell receptor beta chains below, sequenced in a study of T cell responses to AZD1222 COVID-19 vaccine. Some clones are missing from TCRdb's copy, which holds only in-frame ones; the method was immunoSEQ multiplex PCR. The table lists some 130,000 clones, 89% of them singletons. The sample in question was peripheral blood, obtained on day 0 of AZD1222 vaccination. These TCRs come from an adult in good health.

The chain is built from TRBV2 and TRBJ2-4; 11 bases agree with TRBD2. V dropped 8 bases and J dropped 4; count of bases not matched to a gene: 10. Germline V gene data show CDR1 as SNHLY and CDR2 as FYNNEI. This CDR3 is 16 amino acids long. This CDR3 reads CASESSGGLIKNIQYF. The CDR3, as DNA: TGTGCCAGCGAGTCTAGCGGGGGGTTAATAAAAAACATTCAGTACTTC.

The genes are TRBV7-6 and TRBJ1-5; a possible D gene is TRBD1 (5 bases). The CDR3 consists of 16 residues. V was pared by 0 bases and J by 2 bases, with 11 bases between. Germline V gives CDR1 SGHVS, CDR2 FNYEAQ. CDR3 bases: TGTGCCAGCAGCTTAGCTGGGGGGTTTGGCAATCAGCCCCAGCATTTT. The encoded protein is CASSLAGGFGNQPQHF.

The chain links TRBV6-5 to TRBJ1-1, with 10 bases aligning to TRBD1. The CDR3 runs 14 residues. V gave up 1 base and J gave up 4 bases; unmatched junction bases: 0. The V gene's germline CDR1 is MNHEY and CDR2 SVGAGI. The CDR3 here is CASSYWTGGTEAFF. The CDR3 nucleotides read TGTGCCAGCAGTTACTGGACAGGGGGCACTGAAGCTTTCTTT.